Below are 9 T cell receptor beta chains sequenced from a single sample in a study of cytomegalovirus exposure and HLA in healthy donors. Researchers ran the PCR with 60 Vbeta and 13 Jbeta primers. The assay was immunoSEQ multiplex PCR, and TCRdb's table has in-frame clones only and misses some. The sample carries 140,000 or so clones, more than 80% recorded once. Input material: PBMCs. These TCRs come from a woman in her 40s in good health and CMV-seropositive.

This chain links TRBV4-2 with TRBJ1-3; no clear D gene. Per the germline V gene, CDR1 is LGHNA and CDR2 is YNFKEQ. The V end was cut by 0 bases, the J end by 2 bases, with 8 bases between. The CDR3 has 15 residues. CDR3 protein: CASSQEGQTGNTIYF. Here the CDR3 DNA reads TGTGCCAGCAGCCAAGAGGGCCAGACTGGAAACACCATATATTTT.

CDR3: CASSMLGPSSGNTIYF. Written as DNA, the CDR3 is TGTGCCAGTAGTATGTTGGGCCCAAGCTCTGGAAACACCATATATTTT. The V call is TRBV19, the J call TRBJ1-3; no firm D call. Germline-derived CDR1 and CDR2 are LNHDA and SQIVND (reference sequence). Trimming left V 3 bases short and J 0 bases short, with 12 bases between. CDR3 length equals 16 residues.

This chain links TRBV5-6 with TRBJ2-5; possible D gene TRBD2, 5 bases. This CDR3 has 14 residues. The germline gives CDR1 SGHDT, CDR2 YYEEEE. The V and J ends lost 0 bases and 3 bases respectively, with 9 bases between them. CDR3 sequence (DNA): TGTGCCAGCAGCTTGGTCGGGGTAGAAGAGACCCAGTACTTC. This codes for CASSLVGVEETQYF. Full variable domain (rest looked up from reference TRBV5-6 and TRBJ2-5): DAGVTQSPTHLIKTRGQQVTLRCSPKSGHDTVSWYQQALGQGPQFIFQYYEEEERQRGNFPDRFSGHQFPNYSSELNVNALLLGDSALYLCASSLVGVEETQYFGPGTRLLVL.

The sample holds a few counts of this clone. The CDR3 sequence is CATSRDPQLEQYF. DNA of the CDR3: TGTGCCACCAGCAGAGATCCACAGCTTGAGCAGTACTTC. The V gene is TRBV15, the J gene TRBJ2-7; D unresolved. The CDR3 consists of 13 residues. Germline CDR1 reads LNHNV; CDR2 reads YYDKDF (reference sequence). V lost 0 bases and J 7 bases, leaving 10 bases between the germline ends.

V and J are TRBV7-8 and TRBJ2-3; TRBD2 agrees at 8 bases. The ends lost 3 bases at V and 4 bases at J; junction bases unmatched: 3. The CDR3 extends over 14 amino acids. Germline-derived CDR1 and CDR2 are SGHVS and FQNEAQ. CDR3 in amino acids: CASSFPGLADTQYF. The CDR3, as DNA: TGTGCCAGCAGCTTTCCGGGACTAGCAGATACGCAGTATTTT.

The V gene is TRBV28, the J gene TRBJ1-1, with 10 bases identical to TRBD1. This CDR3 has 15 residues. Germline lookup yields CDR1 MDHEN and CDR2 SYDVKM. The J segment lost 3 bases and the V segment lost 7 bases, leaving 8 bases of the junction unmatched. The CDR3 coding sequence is TGTGCCAGCACCGGGACAGGGGCTCGGGACACTGAAGCTTTCTTT. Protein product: CASTGTGARDTEAFF.

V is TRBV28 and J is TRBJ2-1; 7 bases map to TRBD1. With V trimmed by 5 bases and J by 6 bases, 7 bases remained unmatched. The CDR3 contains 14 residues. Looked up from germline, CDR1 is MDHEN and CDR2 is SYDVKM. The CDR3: CASSTGAPSNEQFF. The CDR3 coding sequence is TGTGCCAGCAGTACAGGGGCGCCGAGCAATGAGCAGTTCTTC.

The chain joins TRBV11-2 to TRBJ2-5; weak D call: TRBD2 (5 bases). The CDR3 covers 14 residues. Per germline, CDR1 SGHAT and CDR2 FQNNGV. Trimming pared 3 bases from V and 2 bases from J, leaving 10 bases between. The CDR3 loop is CASSLIGGQETQYF. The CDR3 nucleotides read TGTGCCAGCAGCTTGATCGGAGGTCAAGAGACCCAGTACTTC.

The CDR3 is CASSLAVRGYTEAFF. CDR3 DNA sequence: TGTGCCAGCAGCTTAGCGGTCAGGGGATACACTGAAGCTTTCTTT. The chain joins TRBV7-9 to TRBJ1-1; D perhaps matches TRBD1 (6 bases). CDR3 size: 15 residues. V lost 0 bases and J 3 bases, leaving 11 bases between the germline ends. Germline V gives CDR1 SEHNR, CDR2 FQNEAQ (reference sequence). Variable domain in full (rest from reference TRBV7-9 and TRBJ1-1): DTGVSQNPRHKITKRGQNVTFRCDPISEHNRLYWYRQTLGQGPEFLTYFQNEAQLEKSRLLSDRFSAERPKGSFSTLEIQRTEQGDSAMYLCASSLAVRGYTEAFFGQGTRLTVV.